This section outlines one T cell receptor (beta chain) sequence together with its context. This clonotype showed up just a few times. Its binding antigen is unknown. Base quality data are lacking; no much larger clone is found one base away. This specimen belongs to a study of CD8+CD57+ T cells in acquired aplastic anemia (dated by TCRdb to the late 2010s). A note on the overall study: DNA extracted from sorted CD4+ and CD8+ cells had a mean of approximately 3.3 ug, with a range of about 0.18 to 27.4 ug. CD8+CD57+ expansion was defined as frequency above the mean frequency observed in healthy subjects.

Study-wide conclusions, independent of this receptor: CD8+ Simpson's diversity did not differ significantly between patients and healthy controls (P=0.060). Around 30 CD8+ CDR3 sequences were found to be shared between patients and controls, but these sequences appeared to be highly expressed in patients and within the immunodominant clones of the patients.

Sequences ENHRY (CDR1) and SYGVKD (CDR2) are obtained from the germline V gene. From its cysteine to its phenylalanine, the CDR3 spans 14 amino acids. Just CDR3 DNA is preserved here, 42 bases in frame from base 1. V is clipped by 0 bases and J by 2 bases, and the sequence between their germline boundaries is 7 bases long. Expansion of CD8+CD57+ cells had been shown by flow cytometry in the patients chosen for sequencing. Severe acquired aplastic anemia was diagnosed in all patients according to International Study of Aplastic Anemia and Agranulocytosis and Camitta criteria. No patient had received any therapy when blood was sampled. In the study, sorted CD4+ and CD8+ blood T cells from patients with severe aplastic anemia and from healthy subjects underwent deep sequencing of TCR repertoires. Patients were enrolled under clinicaltrials.gov protocols 00001620, 01623167, 00001397, 00071045, 00081523 and 00961064 in the USA. Ficoll-Paque density gradient centrifugation was used to isolate peripheral blood mononuclear cells. Before DNA extraction, CD4+ and CD8+ T cells were sorted by FACS or by magnetic beads.

Genomic DNA was used as template for profiling of TCR beta VDJ combinations and CDR3 sequences. An Illumina HiSeq 2000 was used for TCR repertoire sequencing. Per the source publication's procedure: TRBV/TRBJ rearrangement plots, CDR3 size and DJ length profiles, and Simpson's diversity index were used to evaluate the repertoires. The immunodominant clone was defined as the most abundant DNA sequence in deep sequencing data. CDR3 amino acid sequences were screened for sharing across subjects and were compared with published repertoires and the VDJdb database. TCRdb reran the public reads through fastp at Q25 and MiXCR, keeping productive beta chains. Entries that share a CDR3 protein sequence are merged under the most common genes and DNA. The authors' filters were not applied to this entry. Recorded for this sample are 150,000 to 160,000 distinct CDR3 sequences; 52% of them occurred a single time. The ten largest clones add up to over 9.5% of the sample.

The V and J genes are TRBV10-3 and TRBJ2-5; possibly the D gene is TRBD1, per 5 matching bases. The sample consisted of sorted CD4+, CD8+, or CD8+CD57+ T cells (not recorded which) from PBMCs. The TCR originated in a human donor with aplastic anemia. For the CDR3, the sequence is CAISESTGQETQYF. The DNA sequence is given as TGTGCCATCAGTGAGTCTACAGGACAAGAGACCCAGTACTTC.